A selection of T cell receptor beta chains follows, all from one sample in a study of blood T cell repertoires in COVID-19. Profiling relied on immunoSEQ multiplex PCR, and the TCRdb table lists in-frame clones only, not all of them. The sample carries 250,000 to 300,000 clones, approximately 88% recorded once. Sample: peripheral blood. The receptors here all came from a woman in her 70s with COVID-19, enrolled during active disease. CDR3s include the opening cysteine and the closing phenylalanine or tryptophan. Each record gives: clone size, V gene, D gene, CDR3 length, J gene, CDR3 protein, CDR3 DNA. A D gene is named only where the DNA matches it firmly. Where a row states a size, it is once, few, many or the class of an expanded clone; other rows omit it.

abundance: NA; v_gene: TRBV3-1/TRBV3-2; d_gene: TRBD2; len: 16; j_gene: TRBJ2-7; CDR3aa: CASSGLPRAGVYEQYF; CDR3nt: TGTGCCAGCAGCGGACTACCCCGAGCGGGAGTGTACGAGCAGTACTTC
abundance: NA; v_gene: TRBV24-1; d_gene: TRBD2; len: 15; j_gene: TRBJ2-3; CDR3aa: CATSDPGEGQFTQYF; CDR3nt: TGTGCCACCAGTGACCCCGGGGAGGGCCAGTTTACGCAGTATTTT
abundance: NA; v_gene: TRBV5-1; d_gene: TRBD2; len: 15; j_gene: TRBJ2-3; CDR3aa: CASSLSAGGADTQYF; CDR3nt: TGCGCCAGCAGCCTTTCGGCGGGAGGTGCAGATACGCAGTATTTT
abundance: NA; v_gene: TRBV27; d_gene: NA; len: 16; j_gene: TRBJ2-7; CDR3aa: CASSLGAPPGAYEQYF; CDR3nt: TGTGCCAGCAGTTTAGGGGCCCCCCCAGGGGCCTACGAGCAGTACTTC
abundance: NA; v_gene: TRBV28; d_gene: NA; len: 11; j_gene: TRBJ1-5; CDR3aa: CATGRGQPQHF; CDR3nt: TGTGCTACAGGGCGGGGGCAGCCCCAGCATTTT
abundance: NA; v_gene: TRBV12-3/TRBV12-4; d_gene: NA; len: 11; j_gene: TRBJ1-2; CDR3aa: CASRRGEGYTF; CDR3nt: TGTGCCAGTCGAAGGGGCGAGGGCTACACCTTC
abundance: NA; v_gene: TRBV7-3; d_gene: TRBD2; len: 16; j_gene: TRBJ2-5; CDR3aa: CASSTGLAGSQETQYF; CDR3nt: TGTGCCAGCAGCACGGGACTAGCGGGATCCCAAGAGACCCAGTACTTC
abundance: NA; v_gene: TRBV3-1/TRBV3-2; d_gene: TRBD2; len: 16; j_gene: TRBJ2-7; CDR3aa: CASSQDRLAGAYEQYF; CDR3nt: TGTGCCAGCAGCCAAGATAGGCTAGCGGGGGCCTACGAGCAGTACTTC
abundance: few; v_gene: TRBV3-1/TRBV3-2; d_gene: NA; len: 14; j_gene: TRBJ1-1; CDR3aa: CASSLAQGNTEAFF; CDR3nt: TGTGCCAGCAGCCTCGCGCAGGGTAACACTGAAGCTTTCTTT
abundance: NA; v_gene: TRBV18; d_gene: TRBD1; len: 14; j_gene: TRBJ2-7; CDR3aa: CASSPDRGAYEQYF; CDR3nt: TGTGCCAGCTCTCCCGACAGGGGAGCGTACGAGCAGTACTTC
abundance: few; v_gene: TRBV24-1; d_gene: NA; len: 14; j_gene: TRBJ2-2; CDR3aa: CATRRGGIDGELFF; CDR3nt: TGTGCCACCCGCCGGGGTGGGATCGACGGGGAGCTGTTTTTT
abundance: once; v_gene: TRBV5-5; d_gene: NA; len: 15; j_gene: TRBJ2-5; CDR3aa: CASSLAWGLGETQYF; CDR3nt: TGTGCCAGCAGCTTGGCCTGGGGCCTGGGAGAGACCCAGTACTTC
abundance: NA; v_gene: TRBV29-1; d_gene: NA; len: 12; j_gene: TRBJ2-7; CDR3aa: CSVGGGGYEQYF; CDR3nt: TGCAGCGTGGGGGGAGGTGGCTACGAGCAGTACTTC
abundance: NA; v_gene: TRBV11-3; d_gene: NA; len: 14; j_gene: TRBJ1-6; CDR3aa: CASSYTTGTSPLHF; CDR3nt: TGTGCCAGCAGCTACACCACAGGGACTTCACCCCTCCACTTT
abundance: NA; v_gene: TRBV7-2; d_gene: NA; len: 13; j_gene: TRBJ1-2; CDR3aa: CASKPPVSYGYTF; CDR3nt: TGTGCCAGCAAGCCGCCCGTAAGCTATGGCTACACCTTC
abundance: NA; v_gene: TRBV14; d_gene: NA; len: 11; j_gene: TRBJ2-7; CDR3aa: CASSLGTEQYF; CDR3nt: TGTGCCAGCAGCCTGGGGACAGAGCAGTACTTC
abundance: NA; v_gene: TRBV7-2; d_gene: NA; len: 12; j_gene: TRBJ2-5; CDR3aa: CASSSYVETQYF; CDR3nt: TGTGCCAGCAGCTCCTACGTAGAGACCCAGTACTTC
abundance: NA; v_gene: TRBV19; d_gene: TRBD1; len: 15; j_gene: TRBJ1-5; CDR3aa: CASIPPGGRNQPQHF; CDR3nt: TGTGCCAGTATACCCCCAGGGGGCCGCAATCAGCCCCAGCATTTT
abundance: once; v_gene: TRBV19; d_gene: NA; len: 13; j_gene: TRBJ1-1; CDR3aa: CASITWDTTEAFF; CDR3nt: TGTGCCAGTATCACCTGGGACACCACTGAAGCTTTCTTT
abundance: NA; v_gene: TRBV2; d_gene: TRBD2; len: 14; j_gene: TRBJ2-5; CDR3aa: CASSETSGRETQYF; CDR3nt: TGTGCCAGCAGTGAGACTAGCGGGAGGGAGACCCAGTACTTC
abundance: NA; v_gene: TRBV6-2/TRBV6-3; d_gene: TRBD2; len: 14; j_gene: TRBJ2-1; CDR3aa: CASSKRTLANEQFF; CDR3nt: TGTGCCAGCAGCAAGCGCACACTAGCGAACGAGCAGTTCTTC
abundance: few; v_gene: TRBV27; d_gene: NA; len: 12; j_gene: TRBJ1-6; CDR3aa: CASRSYSSPLHF; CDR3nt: TGTGCCAGCAGATCCTACAGTTCACCCCTCCACTTT
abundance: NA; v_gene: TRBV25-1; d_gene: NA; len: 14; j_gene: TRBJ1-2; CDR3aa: CASSDRGANYGYTF; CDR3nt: TGTGCCAGCAGTGATCGTGGAGCCAACTATGGCTACACCTTC
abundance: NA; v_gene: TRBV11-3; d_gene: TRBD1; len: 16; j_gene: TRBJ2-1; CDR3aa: CASSLGIQDRGDEQFF; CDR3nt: TGTGCCAGCAGCTTAGGGATCCAGGACAGGGGTGATGAGCAGTTCTTC
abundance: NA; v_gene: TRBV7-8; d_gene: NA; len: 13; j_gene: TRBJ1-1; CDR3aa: CASSLTLNTEAFF; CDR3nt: TGTGCCAGCAGCCTGACTCTGAACACTGAAGCTTTCTTT
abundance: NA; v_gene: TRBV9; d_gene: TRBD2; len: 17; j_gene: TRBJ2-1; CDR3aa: CASSVGLAGRSYNEQFF; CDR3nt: TGTGCCAGCAGCGTAGGACTAGCGGGTCGCTCCTACAATGAGCAGTTCTTC
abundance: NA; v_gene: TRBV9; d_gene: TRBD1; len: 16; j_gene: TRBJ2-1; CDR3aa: CASSQPRTGGYNEQFF; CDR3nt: TGTGCCAGCAGCCAACCCAGGACAGGGGGCTACAATGAGCAGTTCTTC
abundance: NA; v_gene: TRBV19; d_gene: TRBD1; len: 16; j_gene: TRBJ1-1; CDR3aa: CASSITGGAQDTEAFF; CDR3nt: TGTGCCAGTAGTATAACAGGGGGCGCTCAGGACACTGAAGCTTTCTTT
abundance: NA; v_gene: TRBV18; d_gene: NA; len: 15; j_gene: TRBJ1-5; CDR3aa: CASSPPGVSNQPQHF; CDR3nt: TGTGCCAGCTCACCGCCAGGGGTGAGCAATCAGCCCCAGCATTTT
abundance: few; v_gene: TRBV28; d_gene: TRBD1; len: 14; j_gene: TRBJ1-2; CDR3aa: CASRTGTENYGYTF; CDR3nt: TGTGCCAGCAGGACCGGGACAGAGAACTATGGCTACACCTTC
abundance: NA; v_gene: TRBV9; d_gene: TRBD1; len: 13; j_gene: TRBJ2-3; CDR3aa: CASSPEGAGTQYF; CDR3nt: TGTGCCAGCAGCCCCGAGGGGGCCGGTACGCAGTATTTT
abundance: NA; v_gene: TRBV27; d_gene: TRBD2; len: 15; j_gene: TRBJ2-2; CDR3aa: CASSTSGEGTGELFF; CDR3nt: TGTGCCAGCAGCACTAGCGGAGAAGGGACCGGGGAGCTGTTTTTT
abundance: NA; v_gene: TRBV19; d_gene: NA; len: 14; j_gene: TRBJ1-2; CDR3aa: CASRGGNSNYGYTF; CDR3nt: TGTGCCAGTAGGGGCGGGAACTCTAACTATGGCTACACCTTC
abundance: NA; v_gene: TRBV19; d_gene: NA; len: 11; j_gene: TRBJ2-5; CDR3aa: CASSMRETQYF; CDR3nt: TGTGCCAGTAGTATGCGTGAGACCCAGTACTTC
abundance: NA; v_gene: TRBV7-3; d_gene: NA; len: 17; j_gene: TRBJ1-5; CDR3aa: CASRKQSGVGGHQPQHF; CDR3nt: TGTGCCAGCAGGAAACAATCAGGAGTTGGAGGGCATCAGCCCCAGCATTTT
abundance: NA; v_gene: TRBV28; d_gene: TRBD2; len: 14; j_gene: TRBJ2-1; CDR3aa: CASSGLAPYNEQFF; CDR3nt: TGTGCCAGCAGCGGACTAGCGCCCTACAATGAGCAGTTCTTC
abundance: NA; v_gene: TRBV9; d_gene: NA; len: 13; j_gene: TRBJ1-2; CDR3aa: CASSVIPSYGYTF; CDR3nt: TGTGCCAGCAGCGTAATCCCTTCCTATGGCTACACCTTC
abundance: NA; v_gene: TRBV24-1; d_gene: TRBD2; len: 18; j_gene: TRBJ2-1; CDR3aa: CATSGLAGRTSGSNEQFF; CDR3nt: TGTGCCACCAGTGGCTTGGCCGGGCGGACTAGCGGGAGTAATGAGCAGTTCTTC
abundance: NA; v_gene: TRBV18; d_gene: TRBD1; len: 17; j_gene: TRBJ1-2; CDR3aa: CASSPQTGTGGLEDYTF; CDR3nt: TGTGCCAGCTCACCTCAGACCGGGACAGGGGGACTAGAGGACTACACCTTC
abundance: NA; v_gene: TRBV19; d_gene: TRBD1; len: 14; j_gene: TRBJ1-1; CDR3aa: CASIPRGPITEAFF; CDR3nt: TGTGCCAGTATCCCTAGGGGGCCCATAACAGAAGCTTTCTTT
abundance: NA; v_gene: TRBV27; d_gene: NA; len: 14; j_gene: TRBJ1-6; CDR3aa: CASSQKGDNSPLHF; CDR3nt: TGTGCCAGCAGCCAGAAGGGGGATAATTCACCCCTCCACTTT
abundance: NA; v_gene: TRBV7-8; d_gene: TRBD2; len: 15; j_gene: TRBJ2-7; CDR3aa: CASSFGSSGLYEQYF; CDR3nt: TGTGCCAGCAGCTTCGGATCTAGCGGCCTCTACGAGCAGTACTTC